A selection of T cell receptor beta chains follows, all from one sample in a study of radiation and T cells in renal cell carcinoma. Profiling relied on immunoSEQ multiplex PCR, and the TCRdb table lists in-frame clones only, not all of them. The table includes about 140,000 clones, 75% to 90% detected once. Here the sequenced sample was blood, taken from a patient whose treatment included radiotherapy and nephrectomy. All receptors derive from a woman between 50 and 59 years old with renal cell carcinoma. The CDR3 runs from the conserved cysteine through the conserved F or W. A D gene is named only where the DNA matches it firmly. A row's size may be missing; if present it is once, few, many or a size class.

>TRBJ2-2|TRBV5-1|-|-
CASSFEGNGELFF
TGCGCCAGCAGCTTTGAGGGAAACGGGGAGCTGTTTTTT
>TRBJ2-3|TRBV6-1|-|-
CASSEWLADTQYF
TGTGCCAGCAGTGAATGGTTGGCAGATACGCAGTATTTT
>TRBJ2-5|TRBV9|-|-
CASSAGPQETQYF
TGTGCCAGCAGCGCGGGACCGCAAGAGACCCAGTACTTC
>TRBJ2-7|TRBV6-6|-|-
CTTGSSSYEQYF
TGTACCACGGGGTCGAGCTCCTACGAGCAGTACTTC
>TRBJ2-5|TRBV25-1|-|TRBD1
CASSVGQIQETQYF
TGTGCCAGCAGTGTGGGACAGATCCAAGAGACCCAGTACTTC
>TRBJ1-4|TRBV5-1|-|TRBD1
CASSLTGAAANEKLFF
TGCGCCAGCAGCCTCACAGGGGCGGCAGCTAATGAAAAACTGTTTTTT
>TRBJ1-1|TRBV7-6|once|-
CASSADTTLEAFF
TGTGCCAGCAGCGCAGACACTACCCTTGAAGCTTTCTTT
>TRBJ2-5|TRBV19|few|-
CASQMEETQYF
TGTGCCAGCCAAATGGAAGAGACCCAGTACTTC
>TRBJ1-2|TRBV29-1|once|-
CSVTMGQGLDYGYTF
TGCAGCGTAACCATGGGTCAGGGGCTGGACTATGGCTACACCTTC
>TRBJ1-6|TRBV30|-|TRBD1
CAWSRQGAGSPLHF
TGTGCCTGGAGTCGACAGGGGGCCGGTTCACCCCTCCACTTT
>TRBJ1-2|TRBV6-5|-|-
CASSYSLGGYGYTF
TGTGCCAGCAGTTACTCCCTGGGTGGCTATGGCTACACCTTC
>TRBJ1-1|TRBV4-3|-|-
CASSLWGVSTEAFF
TGCGCCAGCAGCCTCTGGGGGGTATCCACTGAAGCTTTCTTT
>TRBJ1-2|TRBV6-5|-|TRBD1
CASSYSRQGTYGYTF
TGTGCCAGCAGTTACTCGCGACAGGGAACCTATGGCTACACCTTC
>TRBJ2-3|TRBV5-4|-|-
CASSLAAQLTDTQYF
TGTGCCAGCAGCTTGGCGGCCCAACTCACAGATACGCAGTATTTT
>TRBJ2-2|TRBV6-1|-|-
CASSEAGGQGTTGELFF
TGTGCCAGCAGTGAAGCCGGTGGGCAGGGTACCACCGGGGAGCTGTTTTTT
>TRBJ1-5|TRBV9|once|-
CASSVGVGSASNQPQHF
TGTGCCAGCAGCGTAGGGGTGGGAAGTGCGAGCAATCAGCCCCAGCATTTT
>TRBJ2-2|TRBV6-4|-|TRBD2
CASSESSGETGELFF
TGTGCCAGCAGTGAGTCTAGCGGAGAGACCGGGGAGCTGTTTTTT
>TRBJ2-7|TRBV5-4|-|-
CASSLVGSYEQYF
TGTGCCAGCAGCTTGGTGGGTTCCTACGAGCAGTACTTC
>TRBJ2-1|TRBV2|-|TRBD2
CASSPRPGGYNEQFF
TGTGCCAGCAGTCCGAGGCCGGGGGGTTACAATGAGCAGTTCTTC
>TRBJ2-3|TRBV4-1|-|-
CASSQGSSGNADTQYF
TGCGCCAGCAGCCAAGGGTCATCGGGGAACGCAGATACGCAGTATTTT
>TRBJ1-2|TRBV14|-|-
CASSQAGTLFNYGYTF
TGTGCCAGCAGCCAAGCCGGGACTCTCTTTAACTATGGCTACACCTTC
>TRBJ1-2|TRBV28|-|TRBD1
CASSRDRVGYTF
TGTGCCAGCAGTCGTGACAGGGTTGGCTACACCTTC
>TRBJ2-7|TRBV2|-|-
CASSERRGYEQYF
TGTGCCAGCAGTGAGAGGAGGGGTTACGAGCAGTACTTC
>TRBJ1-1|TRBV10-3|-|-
CAIRGMEDRDTEAFF
TGTGCCATCAGGGGTATGGAGGACCGTGACACTGAAGCTTTCTTT
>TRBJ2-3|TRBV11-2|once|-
CASSYLGGPEDTQYF
TGTGCCAGCAGCTACCTCGGGGGGCCTGAAGATACGCAGTATTTT
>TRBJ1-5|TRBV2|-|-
CASRGYSNQPQHF
TGTGCCAGCAGGGGTTATAGCAATCAGCCCCAGCATTTT
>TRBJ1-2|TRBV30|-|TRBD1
CAWSTGAGYGYTF
TGTGCCTGGAGTACAGGGGCTGGCTATGGCTACACCTTC
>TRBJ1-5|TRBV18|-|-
CASSLNRANSNQPQHF
TGTGCCAGCTCCCTCAACAGGGCTAATAGCAATCAGCCCCAGCATTTT
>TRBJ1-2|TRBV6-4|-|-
CASGNLGIAIYGYTF
TGTGCCAGCGGGAACCTAGGGATCGCCATATATGGCTACACCTTC
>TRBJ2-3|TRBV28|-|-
CASSFAGRRGTDTQYF
TGTGCCAGCAGTTTTGCGGGACGGCGCGGTACAGATACGCAGTATTTT
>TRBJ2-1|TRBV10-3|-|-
CAISFAGWNEQFF
TGTGCCATCAGTTTTGCAGGTTGGAATGAGCAGTTCTTC
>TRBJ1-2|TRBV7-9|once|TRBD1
CASSLQGANYGYTF
TGTGCCAGCAGCTTACAGGGGGCGAACTATGGCTACACCTTC
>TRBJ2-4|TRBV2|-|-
CASSPQRIAKNIQYF
TGTGCCAGCAGCCCTCAGAGGATTGCCAAAAACATTCAGTACTTC
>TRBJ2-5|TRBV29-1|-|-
CSVERQSIGETQYF
TGCAGCGTTGAACGACAGTCCATAGGGGAGACCCAGTACTTC
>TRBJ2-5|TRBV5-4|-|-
CASSSTLLGTQYF
TGTGCCAGCAGCTCTACCCTCCTGGGGACCCAGTACTTC
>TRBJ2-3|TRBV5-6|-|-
CASSTPSGIDTQYF
TGTGCCAGCAGCACTCCATCGGGGATAGATACGCAGTATTTT
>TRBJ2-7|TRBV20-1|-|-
CSGGNTHEQYF
TGCAGCGGAGGGAATACCCACGAGCAGTACTTC
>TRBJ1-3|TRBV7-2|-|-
CASEQGPDGNTIYF
TGTGCCAGCGAACAGGGACCCGATGGAAACACCATATATTTT
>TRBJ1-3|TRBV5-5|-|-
CASSWTVGNTIYF
TGTGCCAGCAGCTGGACAGTTGGAAACACCATATATTTT
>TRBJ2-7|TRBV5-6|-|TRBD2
CASSLGRDEQYF
TGTGCCAGCAGCCTCGGGAGGGACGAGCAGTACTTC
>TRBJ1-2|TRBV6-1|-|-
CASSEAEGYGYGYTF
TGTGCCAGCAGTGAAGCCGAGGGGTACGGCTATGGCTACACCTTC
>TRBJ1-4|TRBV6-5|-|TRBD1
CASRRGTGTNEKLFF
TGTGCCAGCAGAAGGGGGACAGGAACTAATGAAAAACTGTTTTTT
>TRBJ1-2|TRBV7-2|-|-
CASSPTGGGVGYGYTF
TGTGCCAGCAGCCCAACCGGCGGGGGAGTTGGGTATGGCTACACCTTC
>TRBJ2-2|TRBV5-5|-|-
CASNPGARPGTGELFF
TGTGCCAGCAACCCAGGCGCGCGCCCTGGGACCGGGGAGCTGTTTTTT
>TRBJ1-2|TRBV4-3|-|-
CASSQDRPGFAGYTF
TGCGCCAGCAGCCAAGATCGTCCGGGATTTGCTGGCTACACCTTC
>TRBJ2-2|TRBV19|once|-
CASSIQGTGELFF
TGTGCCAGTAGTATTCAGGGGACCGGGGAGCTGTTTTTT
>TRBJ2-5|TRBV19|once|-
CASGGETQYF
TGTGCCAGTGGGGGGGAGACCCAGTACTTC
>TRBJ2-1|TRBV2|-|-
CASSEVHRVHYNEQFF
TGTGCCAGCAGTGAAGTACACAGGGTCCACTACAATGAGCAGTTCTTC
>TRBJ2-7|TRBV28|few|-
CASTSADYEQYF
TGTGCCAGTACGTCGGCCGACTACGAGCAGTACTTC
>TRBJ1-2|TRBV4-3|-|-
CASSQGLLDGYGYTF
TGCGCCAGCAGCCAAGGCCTCTTGGATGGATATGGCTACACCTTC
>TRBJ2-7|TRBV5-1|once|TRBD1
CASSLTRQGPYEQYF
TGCGCCAGCAGCTTGACCCGACAGGGGCCCTACGAGCAGTACTTC